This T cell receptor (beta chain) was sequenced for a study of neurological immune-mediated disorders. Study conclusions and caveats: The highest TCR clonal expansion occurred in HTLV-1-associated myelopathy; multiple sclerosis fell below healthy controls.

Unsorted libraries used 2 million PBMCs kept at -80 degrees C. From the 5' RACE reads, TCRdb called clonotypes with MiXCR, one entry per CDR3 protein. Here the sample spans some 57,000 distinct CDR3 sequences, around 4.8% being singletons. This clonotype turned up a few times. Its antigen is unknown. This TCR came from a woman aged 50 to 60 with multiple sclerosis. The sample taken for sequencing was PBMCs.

The CDR3 DNA reads as TGTGCCAGCAGCCAAGACCCCACTCCCACAGATACGCAGTATTTT. This encodes CASSQDPTPTDTQYF. The chain is built from TRBV3-1 and TRBJ2-3; D uncertain. Germline CDR1 reads LGHDT; CDR2 reads YNNKEL (reference sequence). The length of the CDR3 is 15 residues. The germline V and J ends were trimmed by 0 bases and 2 bases, with 9 bases remaining between them.